The 29 T cell receptor beta chains in this list originate from one sample, sequenced in a study of CD8 T cells in ankylosing spondylitis. The antigens of these receptors remain unknown. Study-level findings and limits: Characteristic, it appeared, of ankylosing spondylitis blood was a TCR beta motif of eight highly homologous variants.

TCRdb passed the 5' RACE reads through MiXCR, listing each CDR3 protein once. The data hold about 220,000 distinct CDR3 sequences, with about 6.7% observed a single time. Input material: blood, either unsorted or a sorted T cell fraction (not recorded which). These receptors were obtained from a male donor with ankylosing spondylitis.

This clonotype showed up many times. The J gene is TRBJ2-7, the V gene TRBV30, with 8 bases lining up with TRBD1. The CDR3 consists of 12 residues. Germline-derived CDR1 and CDR2 are GTSNPN and SVGIG (reference sequence). The J segment lost 5 bases and the V segment lost 2 bases, leaving 2 bases of the junction unmatched. CDR3 loop: CAWSQGAHEQYF. DNA of the CDR3: TGTGCCTGGAGTCAGGGGGCCCACGAGCAGTACTTC.

The chain employs TRBV5-8 and TRBJ1-1; tentatively, D is TRBD1 (5 bases). The CDR3 loop spans 16 amino acids. V lost 2 bases, J lost 3 bases, and 17 bases lay in between. Germline V gene data show CDR1 as SGHTS and CDR2 as YDEGEE. In DNA form, the CDR3 reads TGTGCCAGCAGCTTTCGCAGGGTATCCGATTACACTGAAGCTTTCTTT. It specifies CASSFRRVSDYTEAFF. The full variable domain, completed using reference TRBV5-8 and TRBJ1-1, is EAGVTQSPTHLIKTRGQQATLRCSPISGHTSVYWYQQALGLGLQFLLWYDEGEERNRGNFPPRFSGRQFPNYSSELNVNALELEDSALYLCASSFRRVSDYTEAFFGQGTRLTVV.

This clonotype was observed many times. The chain employs TRBV7-2 and TRBJ2-4; 11 bases agree with TRBD1. After removal of 1 base from V and 2 bases from J, the junction contained 1 base not matched to a gene. This CDR3 has 16 amino acids. Germline lookup yields CDR1 SGHTA and CDR2 FQGNSA. The CDR3 is CASSLGDRGTKNIQYF. The CDR3 region has the DNA TGTGCCAGCAGCTTAGGGGACAGGGGGACCAAAAACATTCAGTACTTC.

This clonotype has ten or more counts. This CDR3 reads CASSYPQGPITSTDTQYF. The CDR3 DNA is TGTGCCAGCAGTTACCCGCAGGGTCCCATAACTAGCACAGATACGCAGTATTTT. The chain recombines TRBV6-5 with TRBJ2-3, with a possible D match to TRBD1 (5 bases). The CDR3 extends over 18 amino acids. V shed 2 bases and J shed 0 bases, with 18 bases lying between them. CDR1 is MNHEY, CDR2 SVGAGI, per germline.

This CDR3 reads CASSLSTTESSYEQYF. The CDR3 DNA is TGTGCCAGCAGCTTATCAACGACGGAGAGCTCCTACGAGCAGTACTTC. This rearrangement joins TRBV7-6 to TRBJ2-7; D is unclear. The CDR3 runs 16 residues. The germline V gene has CDR1 SGHVS and CDR2 FNYEAQ. V was trimmed by 2 bases and J by 0 bases, leaving 14 bases between them.

The chain combines TRBV29-1 with TRBJ1-3, with a tentative D call TRBD1 (6 bases). V was clipped by 4 bases and J by 3 bases, with 10 bases between them. CDR3 length equals 13 residues. The V gene's germline CDR1 is SQVTM and CDR2 ANQGSEA. CDR3 residues: CSVGQGIGNTIYF. For the CDR3, the DNA is TGCAGCGTTGGGCAGGGGATTGGAAACACCATATATTTT.

This clonotype showed up just a few times. This chain uses TRBV27 with TRBJ2-2; 13 bases are shared with TRBD2. J gave up 2 bases and V 7 bases, and 4 bases lay outside the gene matches. CDR1 and CDR2 (germline): MNHEY, SMNVEV (reference sequence). The CDR3 runs 16 residues. CDR3 sequence (DNA): TGTGCCAGCAAACCGGGACTAGCGGGAAACACCGGGGAGCTGTTTTTT. Translating gives CASKPGLAGNTGELFF.

This clonotype was seen a few times. The chain carries TRBV6-2 or TRBV6-3 and TRBJ1-2; D is unclear. With 8 bases removed from V and 8 bases from J, the gap between germline ends came to 12 bases. The CDR3 runs to 11 residues. Germline-derived CDR1 and CDR2 are MNHEY and SVGEGT. CDR3 DNA: TGTGCCAGCCGTCTCGGTGCGGGCTACACCTTC. Protein product: CASRLGAGYTF.

This clonotype was counted ten times or more. The V call is TRBV7-9, the J call TRBJ2-3, with unresolved D. CDR3 size: 16 residues. Trimming cost V 4 bases and J 3 bases, with 17 bases left between them. Germline CDR1 reads SEHNR; CDR2 reads FQNEAQ (reference sequence). The chain's CDR3 is CASSSQMGDVTDTQYF. DNA of the CDR3: TGTGCCAGCAGCTCCCAGATGGGCGACGTAACAGATACGCAGTATTTT. The full variable domain, completed using reference TRBV7-9 and TRBJ2-3, is DTGVSQNPRHKITKRGQNVTFRCDPISEHNRLYWYRQTLGQGPEFLTYFQNEAQLEKSRLLSDRFSAERPKGSFSTLEIQRTEQGDSAMYLCASSSQMGDVTDTQYFGPGTRLTVL.

In its sample, this clonotype was seen many times. In DNA form, the CDR3 reads TGCAGTGCTAGATGGGGAAACCTCACACGGGTTCCGAAAGAGACCCAGTACTTC. Encoded protein: CSARWGNLTRVPKETQYF. The chain is built from TRBV20-1 and TRBJ2-5; D not resolved. Trimming removed 2 bases from V and 3 bases from J, with 25 bases in between. This CDR3 comprises 18 residues. Germline values: CDR1 DFQATT, CDR2 SNEGSKA (reference sequence).

Many counts were recorded for this clonotype. CDR3 nucleotide sequence: TGTGCCTGGAGTCATCCCGGGACCCGGCGACATGCTGAAGCTTTCTTT. Residues: CAWSHPGTRRHAEAFF. V and J are TRBV30 and TRBJ1-1; a weak D match, TRBD1 (5 bases). CDR1 and CDR2 (germline): GTSNPN, SVGIG (reference sequence). This CDR3 has 16 amino acids. The V end lost 2 bases, the J end lost 6 bases, and 22 bases lay between the germline ends.

This chain links TRBV11-2 with TRBJ1-1; D may be TRBD1 (6 bases). Germline values: CDR1 SGHAT, CDR2 FQNNGV. With 5 bases removed from V and 0 bases from J, the gap between germline ends came to 16 bases. The CDR3 has 16 amino acids. CDR3 nucleotide sequence: TGTGCCAGCAGCCGATTGGACAGAGGCTTGAACACTGAAGCTTTCTTT. This gives the protein CASSRLDRGLNTEAFF.

This clonotype came up many times. The V gene is TRBV29-1, the J gene TRBJ1-1, with TRBD1 as a possible D gene (6 bases). V lost 6 bases to trimming and J lost 3 bases, with 14 bases between them. The CDR3 sequence is 13 residues long. Per the germline V gene, CDR1 is SQVTM and CDR2 is ANQGSEA. CDR3 protein: CSVTGTIYTEAFF. For the CDR3, the DNA is TGCAGCGTCACAGGGACAATTTACACTGAAGCTTTCTTT.

This clonotype was recorded at least ten times. The gene calls are TRBV12-3 or TRBV12-4 and TRBJ2-3, with D perhaps matching TRBD1 or TRBD2 (6 bases each). Trimming took 4 bases from V and 0 from J, leaving 14 bases between them. The CDR3 has 16 residues. The CDR3 reads CASSWLAGTSTDTQYF. The DNA for the CDR3 is TGTGCCAGCAGTTGGTTGGCGGGGACAAGCACAGATACGCAGTATTTT.

This clonotype was found many times. This chain links TRBV6-1 with TRBJ2-2; no definite D call. The germline V gene has CDR1 MNHNS and CDR2 SASEGT. This CDR3 has 16 residues. With 1 base removed from V and 6 bases from J, the gap between germline ends came to 15 bases. The CDR3 region is CASSEEGLSFPGELFF. Here the CDR3 DNA reads TGTGCCAGCAGTGAAGAAGGGCTCTCTTTTCCCGGGGAGCTGTTTTTT.

This clonotype was seen at least ten times. The rearrangement uses TRBV28 and TRBJ1-5, with D unresolved. CDR1 is MDHEN, CDR2 SYDVKM, per germline. The length of the CDR3 is 15 residues. V gave up 3 bases and J gave up 0 bases, with 9 bases separating them. CDR3 nucleotides: TGTGCCAGCAGTTTGGGCCAGTATAGCAATCAGCCCCAGCATTTT. Its translation: CASSLGQYSNQPQHF. The full variable domain, rest sourced from reference TRBV28 and TRBJ1-5, is DVKVTQSSRYLVKRTGEKVFLECVQDMDHENMFWYRQDPGLGLRLIYFSYDVKMKEKGDIPEGYSVSREKKERFSLILESASTNQTSMYLCASSLGQYSNQPQHFGDGTRLSIL.

Ten or more counts support this clonotype. The J gene is TRBJ2-7, the V gene TRBV29-1; D may be TRBD1 or TRBD2 (5 bases each). The CDR3 length is 11 residues. Per germline, CDR1 SQVTM and CDR2 ANQGSEA. V lost 7 bases and J 3 bases, leaving 10 bases between the germline ends. CDR3 sequence reads: CSAGSYYEQYF. CDR3 coding DNA: TGCAGCGCAGGGAGTTACTACGAGCAGTACTTC.

This clonotype has ten or more counts. The V call is TRBV20-1, the J call TRBJ1-1, with D possibly being TRBD1 (5 bases). Trimming stripped 5 bases from V and 5 bases from J, with 9 bases between. The germline V gene encodes CDR1 DFQATT and CDR2 SNEGSKA (reference sequence). The CDR3 covers 11 residues. The CDR3 DNA is TGCAGTGCTCTACGGGGGACTGAAGCTTTCTTT. Its translation: CSALRGTEAFF.

The sample holds many counts of this clonotype. This chain joins TRBV20-1 and TRBJ2-1; no clear D. The CDR3 runs 14 residues. V lost 0 bases, J lost 6 bases, and 12 bases lay in between. Germline assignment: CDR1 DFQATT and CDR2 SNEGSKA (reference sequence). CDR3 nucleotide sequence: TGCAGTGCTAGAGATATTGTAACAGCCAATGAGCAGTTCTTC. It specifies CSARDIVTANEQFF.

This clonotype was counted ten times or more. The genes are TRBV6-2 or TRBV6-3 and TRBJ2-2, with D possibly TRBD2 on 6 matching bases. This CDR3 has 13 amino acids. Germline CDR1 and CDR2: MNHEY and SVGEGT. Trimming shortened V by 6 bases and J by 8 bases, and 13 bases separated the two germline ends. The CDR3 is CASSPLLAGELFF. The DNA of the CDR3 is TGTGCCAGCAGCCCCCTTCTAGCGGGGGAGCTGTTTTTT.

In this sample, this clonotype turned up many times. The chain uses TRBV12-3 or TRBV12-4 and TRBJ2-2; D gene ambiguous. V lost 3 bases and J 2 bases, leaving 7 bases between the germline ends. The CDR3 is 14 residues long. The CDR3 DNA reads TGTGCCAGCAGTTTTTTGGGAAACACCGGGGAGCTGTTTTTT. This codes for CASSFLGNTGELFF.

This clonotype was observed many times. The chain is built from TRBV4-3 and TRBJ2-3, with TRBD2 as a possible D gene (6 bases). The CDR3 extends over 17 amino acids. V shed 0 bases and J shed 2 bases, with 15 bases lying between them. From germline, CDR1 is LGHNA and CDR2 YSLEER. CDR3 nucleotide sequence: TGCGCCAGCAGCCAAGATCCCACTAGCAGAAACACAGATACGCAGTATTTT. It is translated as CASSQDPTSRNTDTQYF.

This clonotype appeared many times. CDR3 sequence reads: CASSQRDSGTDTQYF. CDR3 in DNA: TGTGCCAGCAGCCAGCGGGACAGTGGCACAGATACGCAGTATTTT. The chain has TRBV6-4 and TRBJ2-3; tentatively, D is TRBD1 or TRBD2 (7 bases each). Germline assignment: CDR1 MRHNA and CDR2 SNTAGT. V was trimmed by 6 bases and J by 1 base, leaving 14 bases between them. The CDR3 is 15 residues long.

At least ten counts were recorded for this clonotype. J is TRBJ2-7 and V is TRBV27, with D perhaps TRBD2 (6 bases). CDR1 and CDR2 (germline): MNHEY, SMNVEV (reference sequence). This CDR3 region has 14 residues. Trimming pared 5 bases from V and 2 bases from J, leaving 13 bases between. The CDR3 bases are TGTGCCAGCAGTCTGGTGGGGAGGCCCTACGAGCAGTACTTC. This encodes CASSLVGRPYEQYF.

This clonotype was observed many times. CDR3 nucleotides: TGTGCCAGCAGTTTACGACGGGGCAACACAGATACGCAGTATTTT. This gives the protein CASSLRRGNTDTQYF. The V call is TRBV12-3 or TRBV12-4, the J call TRBJ2-3; D tentatively fits TRBD1 or TRBD2 (5 bases each). V was trimmed by 2 bases and J by 2 bases, leaving 11 bases between them. This CDR3 is 15 amino acids long.

This clonotype was counted only a few times. The V and J genes are TRBV27 and TRBJ2-7; 12 bases are a match to TRBD2. The CDR3 contains 17 residues. CDR1 and CDR2 from the germline V gene are MNHEY and SMNVEV (reference sequence). J was trimmed by 3 bases and V by 5 bases; bases with no gene match: 11. CDR3 nucleotide sequence: TGTGCCAGCAGTCCGATCCTAGCGGGAGGGCCCTACTACGAGCAGTACTTC. Translated, it gives CASSPILAGGPYYEQYF.

This clonotype was found many times. This chain uses TRBV20-1 with TRBJ1-2; no firm D call. The CDR3 extends over 11 amino acids. V was pared by 0 bases and J by 4 bases, with 3 bases between. Germline CDR1 DFQATT, CDR2 SNEGSKA (reference sequence). The chain's CDR3 is CSARDSYGYTF. The CDR3, as DNA: TGCAGTGCTAGAGACAGCTATGGCTACACCTTC.

The sample holds many counts of this clonotype. This chain uses TRBV28 with TRBJ1-1, with D hard to call. Germline assignment: CDR1 MDHEN and CDR2 SYDVKM. Trimming removed 6 bases at V and 4 bases at J, with 6 bases between. The CDR3 runs to 11 residues. CDR3 residues: CASRVPTEAFF. As DNA, the CDR3 is TGTGCCAGCAGGGTGCCCACTGAAGCTTTCTTT.

This clonotype has at least ten counts. This rearrangement joins TRBV9 to TRBJ1-2, with D hard to call. The CDR3 loop spans 13 amino acids. Germline V CDR1 and CDR2: SGDLS, YYNGEE. V was cut by 1 base and J by 7 bases, with 11 bases left in between. CDR3: CASSVTEAGGYTF. CDR3 DNA sequence: TGTGCCAGCAGCGTAACGGAGGCGGGTGGCTACACCTTC.